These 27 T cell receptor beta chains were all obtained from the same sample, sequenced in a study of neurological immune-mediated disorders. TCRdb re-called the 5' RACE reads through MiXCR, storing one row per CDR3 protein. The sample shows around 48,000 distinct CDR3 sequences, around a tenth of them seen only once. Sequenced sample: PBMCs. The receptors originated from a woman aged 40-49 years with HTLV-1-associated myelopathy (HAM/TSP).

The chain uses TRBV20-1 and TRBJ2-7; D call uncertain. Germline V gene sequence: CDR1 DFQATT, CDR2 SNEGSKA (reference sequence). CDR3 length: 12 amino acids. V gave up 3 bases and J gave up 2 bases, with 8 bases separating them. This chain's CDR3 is CSASPDPYEQYF. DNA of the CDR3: TGCAGTGCTAGTCCCGACCCCTACGAGCAGTACTTC.

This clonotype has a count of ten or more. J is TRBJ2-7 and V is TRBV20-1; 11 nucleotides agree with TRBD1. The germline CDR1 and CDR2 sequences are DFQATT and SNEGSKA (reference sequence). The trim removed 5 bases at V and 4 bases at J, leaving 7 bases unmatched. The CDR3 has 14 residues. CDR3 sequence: CSAYPGTGGYEQYF. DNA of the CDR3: TGCAGTGCTTACCCCGGGACAGGGGGGTACGAGCAGTACTTC.

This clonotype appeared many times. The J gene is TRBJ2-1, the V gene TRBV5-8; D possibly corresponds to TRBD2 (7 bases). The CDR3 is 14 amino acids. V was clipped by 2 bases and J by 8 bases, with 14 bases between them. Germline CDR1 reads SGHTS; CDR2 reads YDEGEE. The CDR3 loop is CASSFGGLRDEQFF. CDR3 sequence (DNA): TGTGCCAGCAGCTTCGGGGGGCTTAGGGATGAGCAGTTCTTC.

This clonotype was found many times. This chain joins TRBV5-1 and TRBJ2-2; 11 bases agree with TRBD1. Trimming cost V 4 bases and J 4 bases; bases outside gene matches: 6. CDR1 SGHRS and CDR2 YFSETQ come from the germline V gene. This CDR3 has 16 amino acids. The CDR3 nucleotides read TGCGCCAGCAGCATCGGACAGGGGGCGTCCACCGGGGAGCTGTTTTTT. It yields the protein CASSIGQGASTGELFF. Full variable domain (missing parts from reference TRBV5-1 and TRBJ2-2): KAGVTQTPRYLIKTRGQQVTLSCSPISGHRSVSWYQQTPGQGLQFLFEYFSETQRNKGNFPGRFSGRQFSNSRSEMNVSTLELGDSALYLCASSIGQGASTGELFFGEGSRLTVL.

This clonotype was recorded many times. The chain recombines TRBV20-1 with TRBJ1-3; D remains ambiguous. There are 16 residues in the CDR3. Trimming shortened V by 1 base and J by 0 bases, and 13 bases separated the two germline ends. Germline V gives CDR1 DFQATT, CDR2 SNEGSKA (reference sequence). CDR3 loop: CSARVVSKSSGNTIYF. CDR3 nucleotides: TGCAGTGCTAGAGTGGTGTCGAAGAGCTCTGGAAACACCATATATTTT.

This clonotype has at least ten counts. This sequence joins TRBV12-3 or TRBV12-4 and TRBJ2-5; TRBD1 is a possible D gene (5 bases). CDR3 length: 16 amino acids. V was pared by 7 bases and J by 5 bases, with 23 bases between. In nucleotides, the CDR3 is TGTGCCAGCACTCTATCCGGCACCAGGGCCGGGGAGACCCAGTACTTC. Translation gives CASTLSGTRAGETQYF.

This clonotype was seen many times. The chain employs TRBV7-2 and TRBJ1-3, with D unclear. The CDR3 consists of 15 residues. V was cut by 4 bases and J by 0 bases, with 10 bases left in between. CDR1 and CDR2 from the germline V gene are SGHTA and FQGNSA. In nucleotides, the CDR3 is TGTGCCAGCAGCTCACGGTCCGGCTCTGGAAACACCATATATTTT. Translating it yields CASSSRSGSGNTIYF.

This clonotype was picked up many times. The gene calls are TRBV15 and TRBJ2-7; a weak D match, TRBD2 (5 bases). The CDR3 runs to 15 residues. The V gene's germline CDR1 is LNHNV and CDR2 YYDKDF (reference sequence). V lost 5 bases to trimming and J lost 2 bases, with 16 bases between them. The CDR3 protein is CATSVVSDGAYEQYF. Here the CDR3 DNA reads TGTGCCACCAGCGTCGTGTCGGACGGGGCCTACGAGCAGTACTTC.

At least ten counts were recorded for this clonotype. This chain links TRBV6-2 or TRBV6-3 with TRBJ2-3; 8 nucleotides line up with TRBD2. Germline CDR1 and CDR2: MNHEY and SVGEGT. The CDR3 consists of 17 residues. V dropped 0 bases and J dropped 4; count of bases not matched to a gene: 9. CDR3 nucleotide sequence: TGTGCCAGCAGTTACTCGAATCGAGCGGGGGAACCAGATACGCAGTATTTT. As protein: CASSYSNRAGEPDTQYF.

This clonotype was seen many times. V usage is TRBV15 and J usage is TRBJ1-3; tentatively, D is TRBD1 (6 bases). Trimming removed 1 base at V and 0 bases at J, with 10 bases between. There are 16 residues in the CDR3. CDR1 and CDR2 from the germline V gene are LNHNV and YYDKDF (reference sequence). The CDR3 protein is CATSRGQVRSGNTIYF. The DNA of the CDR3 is TGTGCCACCAGCAGAGGACAGGTCCGCTCTGGAAACACCATATATTTT.

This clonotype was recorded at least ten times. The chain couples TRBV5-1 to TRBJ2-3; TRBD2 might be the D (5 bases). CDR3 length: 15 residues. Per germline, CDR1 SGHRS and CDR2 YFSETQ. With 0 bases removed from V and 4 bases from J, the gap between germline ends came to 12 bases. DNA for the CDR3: TGCGCCAGCAGCTTGGTTGGGCTAGCAGCAGATACGCAGTATTTT. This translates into CASSLVGLAADTQYF.

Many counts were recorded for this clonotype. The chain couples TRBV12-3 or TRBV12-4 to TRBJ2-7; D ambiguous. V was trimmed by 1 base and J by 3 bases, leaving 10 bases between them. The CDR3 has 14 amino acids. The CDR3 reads CASSLGHRIYEQYF. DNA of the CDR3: TGTGCCAGCAGTTTAGGTCACAGAATCTACGAGCAGTACTTC.

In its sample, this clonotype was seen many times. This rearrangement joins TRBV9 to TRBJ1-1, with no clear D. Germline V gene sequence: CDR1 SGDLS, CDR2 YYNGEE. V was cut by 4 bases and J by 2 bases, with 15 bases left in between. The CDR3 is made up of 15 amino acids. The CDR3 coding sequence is TGTGCCAGCAGCTCCTCTTGGGGTTTTAACACTGAAGCTTTCTTT. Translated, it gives CASSSSWGFNTEAFF.

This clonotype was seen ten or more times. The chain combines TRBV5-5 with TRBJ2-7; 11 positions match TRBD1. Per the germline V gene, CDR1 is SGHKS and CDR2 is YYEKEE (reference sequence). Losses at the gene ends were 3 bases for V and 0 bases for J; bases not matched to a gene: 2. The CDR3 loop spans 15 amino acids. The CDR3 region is CASSSGTGGSYEQYF. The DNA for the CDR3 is TGTGCCAGCAGCTCGGGGACAGGGGGCTCCTACGAGCAGTACTTC.

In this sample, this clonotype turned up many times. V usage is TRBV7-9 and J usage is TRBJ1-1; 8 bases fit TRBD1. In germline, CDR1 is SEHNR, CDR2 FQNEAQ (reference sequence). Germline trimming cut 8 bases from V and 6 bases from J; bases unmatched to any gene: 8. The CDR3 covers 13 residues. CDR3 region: CASARTGTSEAFF. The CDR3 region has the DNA TGTGCCAGCGCAAGGACAGGGACGTCTGAAGCTTTCTTT.

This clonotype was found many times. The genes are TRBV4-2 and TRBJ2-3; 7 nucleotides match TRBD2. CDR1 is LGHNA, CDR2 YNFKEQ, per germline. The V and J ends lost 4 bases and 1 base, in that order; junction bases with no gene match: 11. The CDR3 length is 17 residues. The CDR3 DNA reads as TGTGCCAGCAGCCCCCGGCGGGAGCGGGGTGGCACAGATACGCAGTATTTT. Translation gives CASSPRRERGGTDTQYF.

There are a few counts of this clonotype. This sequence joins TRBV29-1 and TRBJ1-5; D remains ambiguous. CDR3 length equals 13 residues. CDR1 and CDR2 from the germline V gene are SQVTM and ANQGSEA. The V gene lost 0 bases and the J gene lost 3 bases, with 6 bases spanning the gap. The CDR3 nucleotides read TGCAGCGTTGAAGAGGGGTACAATCAGCCCCAGCATTTT. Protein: CSVEEGYNQPQHF. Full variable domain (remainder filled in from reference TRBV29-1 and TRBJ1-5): SAVISQKPSRDICQRGTSLTIQCQVDSQVTMMFWYRQQPGQSLTLIATANQGSEATYESGFVIDKFPISRPNLTFSTLTVSNMSPEDSSIYLCSVEEGYNQPQHFGDGTRLSIL.

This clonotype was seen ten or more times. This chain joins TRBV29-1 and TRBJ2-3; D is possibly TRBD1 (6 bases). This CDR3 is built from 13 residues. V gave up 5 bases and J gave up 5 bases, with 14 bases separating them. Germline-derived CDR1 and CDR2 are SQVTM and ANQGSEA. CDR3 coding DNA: TGCAGCGTTCGGGCAGGGGCGAAAGATACGCAGTATTTT. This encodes CSVRAGAKDTQYF.

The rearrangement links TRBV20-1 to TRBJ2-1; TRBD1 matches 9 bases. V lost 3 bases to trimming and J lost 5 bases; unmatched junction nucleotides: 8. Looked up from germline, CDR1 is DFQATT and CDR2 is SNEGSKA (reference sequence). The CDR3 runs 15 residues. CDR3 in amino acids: CSARSQTGGNNEQFF. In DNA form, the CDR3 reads TGCAGTGCTAGGTCTCAGACAGGGGGGAACAATGAGCAGTTCTTC.

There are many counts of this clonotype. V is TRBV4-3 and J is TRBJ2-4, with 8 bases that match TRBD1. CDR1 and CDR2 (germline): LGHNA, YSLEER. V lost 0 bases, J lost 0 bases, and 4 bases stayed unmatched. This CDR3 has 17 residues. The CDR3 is CASSQDPGQGAKNIQYF. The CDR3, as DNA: TGCGCCAGCAGCCAAGATCCCGGACAGGGAGCCAAAAACATTCAGTACTTC.

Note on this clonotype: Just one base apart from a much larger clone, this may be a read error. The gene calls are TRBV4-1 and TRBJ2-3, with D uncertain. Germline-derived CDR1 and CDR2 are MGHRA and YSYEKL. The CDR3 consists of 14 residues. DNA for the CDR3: TGCGCCATCAGCCAAGTACTGAGCACAGATACGCAGTATTTT. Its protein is CAISQVLSTDTQYF.

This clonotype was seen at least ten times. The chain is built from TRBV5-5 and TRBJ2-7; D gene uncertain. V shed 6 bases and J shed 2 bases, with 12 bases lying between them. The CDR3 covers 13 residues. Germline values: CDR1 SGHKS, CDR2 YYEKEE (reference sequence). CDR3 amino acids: CASTRWQAYEQYF. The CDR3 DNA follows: TGTGCCAGCACACGATGGCAGGCCTACGAGCAGTACTTC.

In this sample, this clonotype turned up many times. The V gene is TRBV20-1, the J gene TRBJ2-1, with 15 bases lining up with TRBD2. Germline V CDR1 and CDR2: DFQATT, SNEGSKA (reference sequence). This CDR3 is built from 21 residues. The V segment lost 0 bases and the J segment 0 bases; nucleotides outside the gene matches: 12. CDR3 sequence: CSARDQGTSGRKDLSYNEQFF. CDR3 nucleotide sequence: TGCAGTGCTAGAGATCAGGGGACTAGCGGGAGGAAGGATCTCTCCTACAATGAGCAGTTCTTC.

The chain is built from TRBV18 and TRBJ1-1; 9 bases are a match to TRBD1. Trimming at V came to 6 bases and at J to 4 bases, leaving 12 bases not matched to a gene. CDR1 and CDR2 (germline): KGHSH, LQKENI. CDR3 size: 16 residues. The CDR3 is CASSPNSGQGSTEAFF. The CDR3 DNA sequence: TGTGCCAGCTCTCCAAACTCGGGACAGGGAAGCACTGAAGCTTTCTTT. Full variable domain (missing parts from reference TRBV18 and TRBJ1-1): NAGVMQNPRHLVRRRGQEARLRCSPMKGHSHVYWYRQLPEEGLKFMVYLQKENIIDESGMPKERFSAEFPKEGPSILRIQQVVRGDSAAYFCASSPNSGQGSTEAFFGQGTRLTVV.

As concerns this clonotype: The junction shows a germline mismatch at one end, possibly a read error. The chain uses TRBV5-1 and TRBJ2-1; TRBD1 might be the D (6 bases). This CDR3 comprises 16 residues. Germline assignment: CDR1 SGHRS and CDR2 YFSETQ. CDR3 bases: TGCGCCAGCAACTTGGCGCGCATGATGGGGGCCAATGGGCAGTTCTTC. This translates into CASNLARMMGANGQFF. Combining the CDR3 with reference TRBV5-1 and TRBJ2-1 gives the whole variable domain KAGVTQTPRYLIKTRGQQVTLSCSPISGHRSVSWYQQTPGQGLQFLFEYFSETQRNKGNFPGRFSGRQFSNSRSEMNVSTLELGDSALYLCASNLARMMGANGQFFGPGTRLTVL.

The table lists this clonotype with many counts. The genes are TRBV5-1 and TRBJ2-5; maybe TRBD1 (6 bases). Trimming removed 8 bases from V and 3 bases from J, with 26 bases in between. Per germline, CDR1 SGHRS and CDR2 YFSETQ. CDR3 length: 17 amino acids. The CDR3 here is CASSRPTGASSKETQYF. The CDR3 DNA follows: TGCGCCAGTTCTCGACCGACAGGAGCCAGCTCCAAAGAGACCCAGTACTTC.

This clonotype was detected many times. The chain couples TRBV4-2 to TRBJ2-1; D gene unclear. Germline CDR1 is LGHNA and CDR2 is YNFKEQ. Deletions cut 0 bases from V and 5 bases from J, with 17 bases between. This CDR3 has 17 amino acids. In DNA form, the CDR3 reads TGTGCCAGCAGCCAAGATCGGTCCAACCATCCTAACAATGAGCAGTTCTTC. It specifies CASSQDRSNHPNNEQFF.